The next 7 T cell receptor beta chains were all read from a single sample in a study of CD8+ T cells in alopecia areata. Reverse transcription of extracted RNA yielded cDNA, which provided the sequencing template. This table comes from immunoSEQ multiplex PCR, and its TCRdb copy is limited to in-frame clones, with some not included. This sample carries just over 150,000 clones, around half of them seen once, and the ten largest clones take roughly a fifth. This sample comprised CD8+ T cells sorted from blood, obtained at week 0. The receptors here all came from a human donor with alopecia areata.

The chain employs TRBV29-1 and TRBJ2-2; D call uncertain. Germline V gives CDR1 SQVTM, CDR2 ANQGSEA. Trimming pared 7 bases from V and 0 bases from J, leaving 9 bases between. This CDR3 has 13 amino acids. The CDR3 loop is CSADGSNTGELFF. The CDR3 DNA sequence: TGCAGCGCTGACGGCTCGAACACCGGGGAGCTGTTTTTT.

V is TRBV9 and J is TRBJ2-2; D is ambiguous. This CDR3 comprises 16 residues. V dropped 4 bases and J dropped 6 bases, with 19 bases sitting between them. Germline assignment: CDR1 SGDLS and CDR2 YYNGEE. The CDR3 sequence is CASSPRTAIRAGELFF. The DNA for the CDR3 is TGTGCCAGCAGCCCACGGACGGCGATAAGGGCCGGGGAGCTGTTTTTT.

The chain has TRBV5-1 and TRBJ2-2; TRBD1 might be the D (6 bases). The germline CDR1 and CDR2 sequences are SGHRS and YFSETQ. Trimming removed 8 bases from V and 5 bases from J, with 16 bases in between. The CDR3 consists of 14 residues. This CDR3 is CASRYRERTGELFF. The CDR3 nucleotides are TGCGCCAGTAGATACAGGGAAAGGACCGGGGAGCTGTTTTTT.

This chain links TRBV4-3 with TRBJ2-2, with 9 bases fitting TRBD2. This CDR3 contains 15 residues. Trimming removed 3 bases from V and 4 bases from J; junction bases left unmatched: 3. CDR1 LGHNA and CDR2 YSLEER come from the germline V gene. The CDR3 reads CASSQAGGRTGELFF. In DNA form, the CDR3 reads TGCGCCAGCAGCCAGGCGGGGGGGCGCACCGGGGAGCTGTTTTTT.

This clone has just a few counts. This chain uses TRBV29-1 with TRBJ1-1, with TRBD1 identical over 7 bases. CDR3 length equals 11 residues. The J segment lost 11 bases and the V segment lost 6 bases, leaving 9 bases of the junction unmatched. Germline V gene sequence: CDR1 SQVTM, CDR2 ANQGSEA. CDR3 in amino acids: CSVGGTREAFF. The CDR3, as DNA: TGCAGCGTAGGGGGCACCCGGGAGGCTTTCTTT.

The rearrangement uses TRBV7-6 and TRBJ1-5; the D is unclear. CDR1 and CDR2 (germline): SGHVS, FNYEAQ. The CDR3 length is 14 residues. V shed 5 bases and J shed 8 bases, with 16 bases lying between them. CDR3 DNA sequence: TGTGCCAGCAGCCCCGTATCCGGGGAGAAGCCCCAGCATTTT. This encodes CASSPVSGEKPQHF.

The J gene is TRBJ2-7, the V gene TRBV18; 9 bases are shared with TRBD1. Germline V gene sequence: CDR1 KGHSH, CDR2 LQKENI. V trimming: 6 bases; J trimming: 1 base; junction bases outside the gene matches: 4. This CDR3 is 14 amino acids long. The CDR3: CASSPTGGSYEQYF. CDR3 coding DNA: TGTGCCAGCTCGCCGACAGGGGGATCCTACGAGCAGTACTTC.